This T cell receptor (beta chain) was recovered during a study of shared clonotypes between healthy human individuals. Study context: Two female and a few male donors aged 18 to 49 were enrolled.

Donors were healthy HIV-negative adults without recently reported acute infections or vaccinations. In this sample, this clone turned up many times. The junction had 15 bases not matched to a gene; V was cut back by 3 bases and J by 6 bases. Germline V gives CDR1 SEHNR, CDR2 FQNEAQ (reference sequence). CDR3 length: 18 amino acids. Profiled with immunoSEQ multiplex PCR; TCRdb holds only in-frame clones, not every one. The data show 97,000 or so clones, about half seen once. Sequencing used PBMCs. This TCR came from a woman in her thirties or forties in good health. Some clones in this sample may be carry-over from other donors' samples. This rearrangement joins TRBV7-9 to TRBJ2-1, with 9 bases matching TRBD2. CDR3 nucleotides: TGTGCCAGCAGCTTCTCTCGGACTAGCGCGATTCCCCTCAATGAGCAGTTCTTC. Protein: CASSFSRTSAIPLNEQFF.